This T cell receptor beta chain was sequenced in a study of CD8+CD57+ T cells in acquired aplastic anemia. Study-wide context: Sorted CD4+ and CD8+ cells gave a mean 3.2 ug DNA, range roughly 0.19 to 30 ug.

In the case of this clonotype: Its specificity is unknown.

CD8+CD57+ cell expansion had been shown by flow cytometry in patients chosen for sequencing. Study results and caveats: In common between the patients and the controls were twenty-nine CD8+ CDR3 sequences.

Genomic DNA served as template for TCR beta VDJ and CDR3 profiling. One entry per CDR3 protein results from TCRdb running MiXCR on the reads. Here the sample spans roughly 250,000 distinct CDR3 sequences, approximately 45% being singletons. The germline CDR1 and CDR2 sequences are SEHNR and FQNEAQ (reference sequence). The CDR3 runs to 15 residues. Trimming removed 1 base from V and 5 bases from J, with 13 bases in between. This clonotype was obtained from a human donor with aplastic anemia. Sequenced sample: sorted CD4+, CD8+, or CD8+CD57+ T cells (not recorded which) from PBMCs. J is TRBJ2-3 and V is TRBV7-9, with D perhaps matching TRBD1 or TRBD2 (5 bases each). CDR3 amino acids: CASSLGGTGGDTQYF. DNA for the CDR3: TGTGCCAGCAGCTTAGGGGGAACTGGGGGAGATACGCAGTATTTT.